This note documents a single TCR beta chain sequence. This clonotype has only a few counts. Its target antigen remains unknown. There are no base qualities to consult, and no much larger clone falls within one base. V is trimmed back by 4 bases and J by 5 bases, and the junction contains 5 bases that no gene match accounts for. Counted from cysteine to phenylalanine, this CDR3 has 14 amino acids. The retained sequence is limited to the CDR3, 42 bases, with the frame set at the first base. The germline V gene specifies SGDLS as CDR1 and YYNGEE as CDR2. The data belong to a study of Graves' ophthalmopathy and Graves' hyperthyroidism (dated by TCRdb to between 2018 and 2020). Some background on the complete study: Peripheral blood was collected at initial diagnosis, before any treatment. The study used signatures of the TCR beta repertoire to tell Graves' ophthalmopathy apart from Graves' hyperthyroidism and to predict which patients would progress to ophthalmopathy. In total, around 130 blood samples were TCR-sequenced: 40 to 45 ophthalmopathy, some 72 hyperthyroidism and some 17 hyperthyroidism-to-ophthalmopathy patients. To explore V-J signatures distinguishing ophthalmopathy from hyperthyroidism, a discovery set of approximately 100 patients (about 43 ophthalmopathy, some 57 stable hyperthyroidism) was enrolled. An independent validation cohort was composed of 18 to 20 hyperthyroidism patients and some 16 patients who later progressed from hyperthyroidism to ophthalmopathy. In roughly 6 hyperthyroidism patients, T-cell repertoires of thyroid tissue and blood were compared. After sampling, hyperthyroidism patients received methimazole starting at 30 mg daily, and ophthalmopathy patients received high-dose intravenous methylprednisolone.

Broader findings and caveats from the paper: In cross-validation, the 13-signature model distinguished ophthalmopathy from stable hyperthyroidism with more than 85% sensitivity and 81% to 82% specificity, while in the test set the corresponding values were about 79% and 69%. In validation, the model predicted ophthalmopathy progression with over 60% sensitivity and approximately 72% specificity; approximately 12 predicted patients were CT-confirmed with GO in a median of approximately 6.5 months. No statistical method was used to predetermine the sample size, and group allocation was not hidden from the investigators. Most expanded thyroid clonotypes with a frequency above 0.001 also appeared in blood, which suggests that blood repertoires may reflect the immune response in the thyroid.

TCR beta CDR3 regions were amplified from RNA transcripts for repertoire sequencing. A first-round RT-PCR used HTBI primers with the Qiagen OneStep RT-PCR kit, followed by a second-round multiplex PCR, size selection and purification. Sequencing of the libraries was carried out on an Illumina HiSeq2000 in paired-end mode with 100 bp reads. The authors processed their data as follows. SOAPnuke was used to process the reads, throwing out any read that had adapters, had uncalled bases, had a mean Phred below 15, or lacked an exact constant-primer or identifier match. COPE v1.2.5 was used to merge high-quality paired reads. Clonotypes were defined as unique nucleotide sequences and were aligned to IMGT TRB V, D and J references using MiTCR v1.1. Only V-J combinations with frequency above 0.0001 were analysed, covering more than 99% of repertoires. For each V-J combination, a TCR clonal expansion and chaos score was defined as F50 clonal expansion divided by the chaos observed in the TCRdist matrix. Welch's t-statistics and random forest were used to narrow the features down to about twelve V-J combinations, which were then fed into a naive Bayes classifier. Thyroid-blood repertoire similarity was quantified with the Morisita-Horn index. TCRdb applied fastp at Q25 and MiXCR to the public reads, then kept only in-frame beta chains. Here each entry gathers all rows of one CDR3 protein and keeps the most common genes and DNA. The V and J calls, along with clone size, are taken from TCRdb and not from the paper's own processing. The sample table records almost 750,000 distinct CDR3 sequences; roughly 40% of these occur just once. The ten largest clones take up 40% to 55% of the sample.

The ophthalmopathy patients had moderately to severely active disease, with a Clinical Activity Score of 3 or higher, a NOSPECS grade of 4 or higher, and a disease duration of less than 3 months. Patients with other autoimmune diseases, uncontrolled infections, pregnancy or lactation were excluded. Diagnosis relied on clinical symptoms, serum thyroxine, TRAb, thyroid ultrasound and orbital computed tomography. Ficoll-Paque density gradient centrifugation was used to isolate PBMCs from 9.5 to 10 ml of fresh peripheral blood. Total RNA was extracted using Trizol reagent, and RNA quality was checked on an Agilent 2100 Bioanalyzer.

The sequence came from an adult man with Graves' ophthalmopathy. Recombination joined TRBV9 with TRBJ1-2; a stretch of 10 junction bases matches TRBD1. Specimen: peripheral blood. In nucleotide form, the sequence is TGTGCCAGCAGCACTGGACAGGGGGAATATGGCTACACCTTC. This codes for CASSTGQGEYGYTF.